Reported below is one T cell receptor (beta chain). Antigen unknown. The sample is drawn from a study of T-cell reconstitution after alpha-beta-depleted transplantation in children. Whole-study results and caveats: Several hundred expanded graft clones reportedly supplied alpha-beta T cells about two months after transplant.

Germline-derived CDR1 and CDR2 are SGHRS and YFSETQ. The CDR3 extends over 12 amino acids. V was pared by 1 base and J by 6 bases, with 5 bases between. This sample's TCRbeta library carried unique molecular identifier barcodes. Each CDR3 protein is one row after TCRdb ran MiXCR on the PCR reads. The sample carries more than 200,000 distinct CDR3 sequences, 7.5% to 9.5% recorded once. This sequence joins TRBV5-1 and TRBJ2-4; D is unclear. The sequencing here drew on PBMCs, mostly from graft donor cells, taken 360 days after TCRalphabeta/CD19-depleted stem cell transplant. This receptor was identified in a male patient between 2 and 10 years old who had a stem cell transplant for acute myeloid leukemia, so the T cells may come from the graft donor. Written as DNA, the CDR3 is TGCGCCAGCAGCTTGTGGGGAAACATTCAGTACTTC. Its protein product is CASSLWGNIQYF.